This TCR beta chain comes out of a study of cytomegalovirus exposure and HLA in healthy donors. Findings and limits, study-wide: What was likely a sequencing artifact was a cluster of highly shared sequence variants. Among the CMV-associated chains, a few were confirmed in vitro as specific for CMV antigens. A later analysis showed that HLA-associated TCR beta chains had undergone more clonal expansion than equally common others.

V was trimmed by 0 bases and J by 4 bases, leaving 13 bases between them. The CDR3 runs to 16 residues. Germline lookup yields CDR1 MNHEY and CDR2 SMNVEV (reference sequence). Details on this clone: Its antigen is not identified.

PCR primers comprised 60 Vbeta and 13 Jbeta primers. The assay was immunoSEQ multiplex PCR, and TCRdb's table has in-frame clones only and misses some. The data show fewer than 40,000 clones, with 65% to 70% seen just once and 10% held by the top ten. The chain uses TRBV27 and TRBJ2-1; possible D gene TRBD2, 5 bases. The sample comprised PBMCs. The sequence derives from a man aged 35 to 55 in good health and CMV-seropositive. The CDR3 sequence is CASSLSTGNKYNEQFF. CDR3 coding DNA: TGTGCCAGCAGTTTATCGACGGGGAACAAATACAATGAGCAGTTCTTC.